The clone carrying this T cell receptor (beta chain) was counted between two and nine times. The CDR3 is 14 residues long. CDR1 and CDR2 from the germline V gene are SGHDN and FVKESK. Trimming cost V 4 bases and J 7 bases, with 14 bases left between them. Primers used in a second PCR of about 6 to 11 cycles were a sample-barcoded 5' primer and a J-beta primer mix. Tags on each cDNA molecule came from a template-switch adaptor with 12 random nucleotides. TCRdb reanalysed the 5' RACE reads using MiXCR and keeps one entry per CDR3 protein. Of just over 1 million distinct CDR3 sequences in the sample, 45% were seen once. This sample is drawn from a study of blood T cells in healthy people across ages.

The chain has TRBV14 and TRBJ2-1; D might be TRBD1 or TRBD2, each matching 6 bases. The sequencing input was blood. The TCR originated in a woman aged 60-75 years in good health. CDR3 sequence reads: CASSRRGQENEQFF. DNA for the CDR3: TGTGCCAGCAGCCGCCGGGGGCAGGAAAATGAGCAGTTCTTC. The entire variable domain, with the rest obtained from reference TRBV14 and TRBJ2-1, is as follows: EAGVTQFPSHSVIEKGQTVTLRCDPISGHDNLYWYRRVMGKEIKFLLHFVKESKQDESGMPNNRFLAERTGGTYSTLKVQPAELEDSGVYFCASSRRGQENEQFFGPGTRLTVL.